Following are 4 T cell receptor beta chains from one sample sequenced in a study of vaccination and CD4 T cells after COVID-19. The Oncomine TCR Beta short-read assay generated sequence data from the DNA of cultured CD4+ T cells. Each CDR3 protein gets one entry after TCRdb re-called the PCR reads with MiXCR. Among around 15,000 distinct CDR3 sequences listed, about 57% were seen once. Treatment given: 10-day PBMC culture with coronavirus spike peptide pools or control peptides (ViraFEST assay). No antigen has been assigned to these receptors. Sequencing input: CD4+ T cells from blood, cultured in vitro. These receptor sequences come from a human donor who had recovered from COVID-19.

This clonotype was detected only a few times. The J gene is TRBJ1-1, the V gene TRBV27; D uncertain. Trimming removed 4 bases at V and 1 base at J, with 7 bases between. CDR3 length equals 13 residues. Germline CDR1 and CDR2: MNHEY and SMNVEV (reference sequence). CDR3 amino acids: CASSWTENTEAFF. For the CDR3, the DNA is TGTGCCAGCAGTTGGACGGAGAACACTGAAGCTTTCTTT.

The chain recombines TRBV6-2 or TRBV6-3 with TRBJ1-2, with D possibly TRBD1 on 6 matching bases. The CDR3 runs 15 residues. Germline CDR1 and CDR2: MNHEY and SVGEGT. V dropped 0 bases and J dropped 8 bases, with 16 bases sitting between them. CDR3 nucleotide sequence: TGTGCCAGCAGTTACTCCGTACAGGGAAGAAACGGCTACACCTTC. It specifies CASSYSVQGRNGYTF.

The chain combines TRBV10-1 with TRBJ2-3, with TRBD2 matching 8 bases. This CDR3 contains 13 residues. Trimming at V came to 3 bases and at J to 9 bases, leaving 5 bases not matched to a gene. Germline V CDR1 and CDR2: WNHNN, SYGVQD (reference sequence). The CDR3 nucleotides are TGCGCCAGCAGTGAAGGTGGCGGGGGGACGCAGTATTTT. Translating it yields CASSEGGGGTQYF.

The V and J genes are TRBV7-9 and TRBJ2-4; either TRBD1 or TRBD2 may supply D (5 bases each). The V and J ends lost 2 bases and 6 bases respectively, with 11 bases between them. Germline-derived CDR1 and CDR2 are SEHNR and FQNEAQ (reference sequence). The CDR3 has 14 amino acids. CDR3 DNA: TGTGCCAGCAGCTTAAATACGGGACGAAACATTCAGTACTTC. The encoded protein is CASSLNTGRNIQYF.